The source of this T cell receptor (beta chain) is a study of blood T cell repertoires in COVID-19. This clone was counted between two and nine times. Self-reported history from a screening survey and questionnaire set each donor's cohort. Two negative PCRs, clearance, or symptom resolution characterized the recovered Cohort 3 donors. Profiling relied on immunoSEQ multiplex PCR, and the TCRdb table lists in-frame clones only, not all of them. Here the sample spans under 300,000 clones, around 84% being singletons. The germline CDR1 and CDR2 sequences are SGHRS and YFSETQ. V was pared by 4 bases and J by 0 bases, with 17 bases between. CDR3 length: 16 residues.

This chain connects TRBV5-1 to TRBJ2-7; weak D call: TRBD1 (6 bases). Sequenced sample: PBMCs or T cells enriched from blood (not recorded which). This clonotype was obtained from a man aged 18 to 29 who had recovered from COVID-19. CDR3 residues: CASSPGDRLISYEQYF. In DNA, the CDR3 is TGCGCCAGCAGCCCCGGAGACAGGCTTATCTCCTACGAGCAGTACTTC. Supplemented by reference TRBV5-1 and TRBJ2-7, the full variable domain reads KAGVTQTPRYLIKTRGQQVTLSCSPISGHRSVSWYQQTPGQGLQFLFEYFSETQRNKGNFPGRFSGRQFSNSRSEMNVSTLELGDSALYLCASSPGDRLISYEQYFGPGTRLTVT.